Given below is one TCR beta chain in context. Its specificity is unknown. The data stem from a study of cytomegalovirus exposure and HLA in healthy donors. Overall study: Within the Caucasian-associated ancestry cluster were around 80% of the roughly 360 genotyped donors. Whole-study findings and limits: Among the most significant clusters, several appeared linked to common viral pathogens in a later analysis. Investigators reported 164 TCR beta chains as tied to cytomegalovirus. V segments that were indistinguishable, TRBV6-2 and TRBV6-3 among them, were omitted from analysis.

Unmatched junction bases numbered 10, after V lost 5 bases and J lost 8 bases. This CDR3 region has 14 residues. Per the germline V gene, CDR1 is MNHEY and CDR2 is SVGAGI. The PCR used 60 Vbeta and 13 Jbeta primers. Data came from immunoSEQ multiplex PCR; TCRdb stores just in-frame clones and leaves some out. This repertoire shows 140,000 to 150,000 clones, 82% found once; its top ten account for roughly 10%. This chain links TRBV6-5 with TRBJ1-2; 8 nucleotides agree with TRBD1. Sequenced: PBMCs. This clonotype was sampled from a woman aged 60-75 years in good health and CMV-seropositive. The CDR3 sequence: CASSPQGQGSGYTF. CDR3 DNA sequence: TGTGCCAGCAGTCCGCAAGGACAGGGAAGCGGCTACACCTTC.